A single sample gave rise to the 25 T cell receptor beta chains below, sequenced in a study of response to subunit inactivated influenza vaccine. TCRdb recomputed calls from the RT-PCR reads with MiXCR, one row per CDR3 protein. The data show hundreds of thousands of distinct CDR3 sequences, 10% to 15% seen once. The material sequenced was PBMCs from blood, taken on the day of vaccination. These receptors were collected from a man over 45 who received an inactivated influenza vaccine.

The V and J genes are TRBV12-3 or TRBV12-4 and TRBJ2-3, with D possibly matching TRBD1 (5 bases). The length of the CDR3 is 14 residues. V gave up 4 bases and J gave up 4 bases, with 12 bases separating them. The CDR3 bases are TGTGCCAGCAGTTCCCGACAGCTAGCAGATACGCAGTATTTT. Translated, it gives CASSSRQLADTQYF.

This clonotype was seen repeatedly, ten times or more. The rearrangement joins TRBV7-9 to TRBJ2-7; 13 nucleotides line up with TRBD2. This CDR3 spans 15 amino acids. J lost 5 bases, V lost 1 base, and 2 bases had no gene match. Germline V CDR1 and CDR2: SEHNR, FQNEAQ (reference sequence). CDR3 DNA: TGTGCCAGCAGCTTAGTGACTAGCGGGAGGAACGAGCAGTACTTC. Encoded protein: CASSLVTSGRNEQYF.

This clonotype has a handful of counts. The J gene is TRBJ2-1, the V gene TRBV7-2; TRBD2 aligns across 11 bases. Germline trimming cut 5 bases from V and 9 bases from J; bases unmatched to any gene: 15. Germline V gene data show CDR1 as SGHTA and CDR2 as FQGNSA. The CDR3 sequence is 17 residues long. CDR3 sequence reads: CASSALPGLAGGGEQFF. For the CDR3, the DNA is TGTGCCAGCAGCGCATTACCTGGGCTAGCGGGAGGAGGTGAGCAGTTCTTC.

This clonotype has a count of ten or more. The chain uses TRBV18 and TRBJ2-7; possible D gene TRBD2, 5 bases. The CDR3 contains 13 residues. Germline-derived CDR1 and CDR2 are KGHSH and LQKENI. V was pared by 2 bases and J by 0 bases, with 5 bases between. The CDR3 DNA sequence: TGTGCCAGCTCACCAGGGAGCTCCTACGAGCAGTACTTC. Translation: CASSPGSSYEQYF.

The V and J genes are TRBV12-3 or TRBV12-4 and TRBJ2-7; D perhaps matches TRBD2 (6 bases). The CDR3 is made up of 13 amino acids. The V end lost 5 bases, the J end lost 2 bases, and 10 bases lay between the germline ends. This CDR3 reads CASSIRRAYEQYF. The CDR3 nucleotides read TGTGCCAGCAGTATAAGGAGGGCCTACGAGCAGTACTTC.

This clonotype was counted only a few times. The gene calls are TRBV7-9 and TRBJ2-5, with D perhaps TRBD1 (6 bases). Trimming took off 5 bases at V and 4 bases at J, with 14 bases between the two ends. The CDR3 runs to 14 residues. CDR1 and CDR2 from the germline V gene are SEHNR and FQNEAQ (reference sequence). The CDR3 loop is CASSPTGYGETQYF. In DNA form, the CDR3 reads TGTGCCAGCAGCCCAACAGGGTACGGAGAGACCCAGTACTTC. Looking up the rest from reference TRBV7-9 and TRBJ2-5 gives the full variable domain: DTGVSQNPRHKITKRGQNVTFRCDPISEHNRLYWYRQTLGQGPEFLTYFQNEAQLEKSRLLSDRFSAERPKGSFSTLEIQRTEQGDSAMYLCASSPTGYGETQYFGPGTRLLVL.

This clonotype was seen only a few times. The chain has TRBV20-1 and TRBJ2-7, with D unresolved. Germline CDR1 reads DFQATT; CDR2 reads SNEGSKA (reference sequence). Trimming cost V 5 bases and J 6 bases, with 17 bases left between them. The CDR3 contains 13 residues. In DNA form, the CDR3 reads TGCAGTGCTTTAAAGTCCGTCCCTGGCGAGCAGTACTTC. It encodes CSALKSVPGEQYF.

This clonotype was recorded a few times. This chain joins TRBV11-3 and TRBJ2-3, with TRBD1 identical over 8 bases. The V gene end was trimmed by 1 base and the J gene end by 2 bases; junction bases not matched to a gene: 2. This CDR3 spans 15 amino acids. Looked up from germline, CDR1 is SGHNT and CDR2 is YENEEA. The CDR3 loop is CASSLGTGNTDTQYF. The DNA of the CDR3 is TGTGCCAGCAGCTTAGGGACAGGGAACACAGATACGCAGTATTTT.

The chain recombines TRBV10-3 with TRBJ2-7; the D gene is possibly TRBD1 (5 bases). V lost 4 bases and J 0 bases, leaving 10 bases between the germline ends. The CDR3 runs to 14 residues. CDR1 is ENHRY and CDR2 is SYGVKD in the germline V gene. CDR3 DNA sequence: TGTGCCATCAGTGCGGGCAGGGCCTCCTACGAGCAGTACTTC. Translation: CAISAGRASYEQYF.

The chain employs TRBV4-3 and TRBJ1-2; D not certain. The CDR3 extends over 13 amino acids. Between the trimmed V and J ends, which lost 2 bases and 5 bases, there was a span of 9 bases. The germline V gene encodes CDR1 LGHNA and CDR2 YSLEER. The CDR3 region has the DNA TGCGCCAGCAGCCAAAACGCTTTTTATGGCTACACCTTC. Translation: CASSQNAFYGYTF.

This sequence joins TRBV30 and TRBJ1-1; D is perhaps TRBD1 (6 bases). This CDR3 region has 11 residues. Trimming took off 8 bases at V and 5 bases at J, with 12 bases between the two ends. Looked up from germline, CDR1 is GTSNPN and CDR2 is SVGIG (reference sequence). The CDR3 coding sequence is TGTGCCGGCCACAGGGAAACTGAAGCTTTCTTT. Translated, it gives CAGHRETEAFF.

In its sample, this clonotype was seen many times. The rearrangement uses TRBV29-1 and TRBJ2-3; D might be TRBD1 (5 bases). The V gene lost 4 bases and the J gene lost 3 bases, with 11 bases spanning the gap. The CDR3 totals 13 residues. CDR1 is SQVTM and CDR2 is ANQGSEA in the germline V gene. The DNA for the CDR3 is TGCAGCGTTGTAAAGGGGCGGACAGATACGCAGTATTTT. The encoded protein is CSVVKGRTDTQYF.

This clonotype was recorded at least ten times. The CDR3 spells CASSQSRLRTDTQYF. CDR3 DNA: TGTGCCAGCAGCCAAAGTAGGCTTCGCACAGATACGCAGTATTTT. The V call is TRBV7-2, the J call TRBJ2-3; D gene uncertain. V was pared by 5 bases and J by 1 base, with 13 bases between. CDR1 and CDR2 from the germline V gene are SGHTA and FQGNSA. The CDR3 covers 15 residues.

In its sample, this clonotype was seen a few times. V gene TRBV7-9 combines with J gene TRBJ2-3, with 9 bases matching TRBD1. This CDR3 has 15 residues. J lost 5 bases, V lost 7 bases, and 10 bases had no gene match. CDR1 SEHNR and CDR2 FQNEAQ come from the germline V gene (reference sequence). CDR3 sequence reads: CASTDSTGGLDTQYF. CDR3 nucleotide sequence: TGTGCCAGCACAGACTCGACAGGGGGATTAGATACGCAGTATTTT.

This clonotype was seen repeatedly, ten times or more. CDR3 residues: CASSVVYGNTGELFF. In nucleotides, the CDR3 is TGTGCCAGCAGCGTAGTATATGGGAACACCGGGGAGCTGTTTTTT. The V call is TRBV9, the J call TRBJ2-2; D is ambiguous. Trimming removed 0 bases from V and 1 base from J, with 7 bases in between. Per germline, CDR1 SGDLS and CDR2 YYNGEE. The CDR3 runs to 15 residues.

This clonotype was seen ten or more times. The chain combines TRBV7-6 with TRBJ2-1; D unclear. This CDR3 comprises 13 residues. Trimming left V 5 bases short and J 5 bases short, with 10 bases between. Looked up from germline, CDR1 is SGHVS and CDR2 is FNYEAQ. CDR3 DNA: TGTGCCAGCAGCCTATCTTTAAACAATGAGCAGTTCTTC. As protein: CASSLSLNNEQFF.

This clonotype was observed at least ten times. The chain employs TRBV5-1 and TRBJ2-7, with 9 bases fitting TRBD1. The CDR3 loop spans 13 amino acids. CDR1 and CDR2 from the germline V gene are SGHRS and YFSETQ. J gave up 6 bases and V 3 bases, and 4 bases lay outside the gene matches. In DNA, the CDR3 is TGCGCCAGCAGCTACAGGGGGCCTTCCGAGCAGTACTTC. It codes for CASSYRGPSEQYF.

This clonotype was seen more than once but under ten times. The V and J genes are TRBV7-2 and TRBJ2-1; no reliable D call. The CDR3 loop spans 18 amino acids. V lost 1 base and J lost 0, with 16 bases in between. The germline V gene has CDR1 SGHTA and CDR2 FQGNSA. The CDR3 bases are TGTGCCAGCAGCTTAGTCGCTTGGGCGGCTAGCTCCTACAATGAGCAGTTCTTC. Translation: CASSLVAWAASSYNEQFF.

This clonotype was observed many times. The CDR3 spells CASSSAGGGPYEQYF. The DNA of the CDR3 is TGTGCCAGCAGCTCCGCGGGAGGGGGCCCCTACGAGCAGTACTTC. V is TRBV7-2 and J is TRBJ2-7, with 9 bases that match TRBD2. Germline CDR1 and CDR2: SGHTA and FQGNSA. Germline trimming cut 4 bases from V and 2 bases from J; bases unmatched to any gene: 6. There are 15 residues in the CDR3.

This clonotype occurred many times. This sequence joins TRBV20-1 and TRBJ2-1, with D possibly matching TRBD1 (6 bases). Germline-derived CDR1 and CDR2 are DFQATT and SNEGSKA (reference sequence). With 0 bases removed from V and 2 bases from J, the gap between germline ends came to 14 bases. The CDR3 has 16 amino acids. The CDR3, as DNA: TGCAGTGCTAGAGATGTGATGGGGGCCGCCTACAATGAGCAGTTCTTC. It specifies CSARDVMGAAYNEQFF.

The chain couples TRBV10-3 to TRBJ1-1; tentatively, D is TRBD1 (5 bases). Germline V CDR1 and CDR2: ENHRY, SYGVKD. This CDR3 has 14 residues. Between the trimmed V and J ends, which lost 0 bases and 7 bases, there was a span of 12 bases. The CDR3 here is CAISESAGRGEAFF. As DNA, the CDR3 is TGTGCCATCAGTGAGTCGGCAGGGCGGGGTGAAGCTTTCTTT.

The chain combines TRBV27 with TRBJ1-6; D may be TRBD1 (6 bases). The CDR3 loop spans 15 amino acids. Germline CDR1 MNHEY, CDR2 SMNVEV (reference sequence). V was shortened by 5 bases and J by 7 bases, with 15 bases between the two germline ends. The CDR3 loop is CASSPTQGWNSPLHF. The CDR3 DNA reads TGTGCCAGCAGTCCTACACAGGGTTGGAATTCACCCCTCCACTTT.

The sample holds many counts of this clonotype. This chain connects TRBV10-3 to TRBJ2-2; no clear D. Trimming removed 1 base from V and 7 bases from J, with 10 bases in between. The CDR3 contains 14 residues. Per germline, CDR1 ENHRY and CDR2 SYGVKD. The CDR3 nucleotides read TGTGCCATCAGTGAGTGGTCTTCACGCGGGGAGCTGTTTTTT. This gives the protein CAISEWSSRGELFF.

The table lists this clonotype with a few counts. The CDR3 is CASSLWGTRYQETQYF. The CDR3 DNA follows: TGCGCCAGCAGCTTGTGGGGGACAAGGTACCAAGAGACCCAGTACTTC. The rearrangement uses TRBV5-1 and TRBJ2-5, with D perhaps matching TRBD1 (6 bases). CDR1 SGHRS and CDR2 YFSETQ come from the germline V gene. Trimming took off 1 base at V and 0 bases at J, with 13 bases between the two ends. The CDR3 spans 16 residues.

This clonotype has ten or more counts. This chain connects TRBV5-1 to TRBJ2-7; D may be TRBD1 (5 bases). V lost 9 bases to trimming and J lost 9 bases, with 10 bases between them. The CDR3 covers 9 residues. Germline V gives CDR1 SGHRS, CDR2 YFSETQ. The CDR3 loop is CATLQAQYF. The CDR3 DNA is TGCGCCACGTTACAGGCGCAGTACTTC. Full variable domain (remainder filled in from reference TRBV5-1 and TRBJ2-7): KAGVTQTPRYLIKTRGQQVTLSCSPISGHRSVSWYQQTPGQGLQFLFEYFSETQRNKGNFPGRFSGRQFSNSRSEMNVSTLELGDSALYLCATLQAQYFGPGTRLTVT.